This T cell receptor (beta chain) was obtained from a study of CD8+ T cells in alopecia areata. Sequencing relied on a cDNA template that was reverse transcribed from extracted RNA. The method was immunoSEQ multiplex PCR; TCRdb's version includes in-frame clones alone and lacks a portion of them. The sample has about 160,000 clones, less than 70% seen once. Treatment: oral pan-JAK inhibitor, 5-10 mg twice daily. CDR1 and CDR2 (germline): SGHVS, FNYEAQ. This CDR3 spans 13 amino acids. Trimming took off 1 base at V and 6 bases at J, with 4 bases between the two ends. This sequence was found in a human donor with alopecia areata. The material was CD4+ T cells sorted from blood, obtained at week 4, from a patient treated with tofacitinib. The chain links TRBV7-6 to TRBJ1-6; D gene unclear. The CDR3 here is CASSLEVNSPLHF. In DNA form, the CDR3 reads TGTGCCAGCAGCTTAGAAGTTAATTCACCCCTCCACTTT.